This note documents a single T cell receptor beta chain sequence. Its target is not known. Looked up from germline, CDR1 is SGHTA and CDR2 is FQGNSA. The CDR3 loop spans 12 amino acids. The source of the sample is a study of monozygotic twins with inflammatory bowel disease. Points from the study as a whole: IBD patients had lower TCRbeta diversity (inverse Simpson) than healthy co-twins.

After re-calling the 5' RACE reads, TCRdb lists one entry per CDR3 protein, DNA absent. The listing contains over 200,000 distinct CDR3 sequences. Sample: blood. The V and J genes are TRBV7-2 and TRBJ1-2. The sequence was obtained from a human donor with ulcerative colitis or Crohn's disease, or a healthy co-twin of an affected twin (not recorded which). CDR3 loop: CASSPAGERYTF.